This T cell receptor beta chain originates from a study of blood T cell repertoires in COVID-19. At the level of the study: Some COVID-19 samples were acute and others convalescent; all came from the United States, Italy and Spain. The analysed material was cDNA or gDNA that came from T cells, B-cell-depleted T cells, or PBMCs.

Original processing methods: Scientists estimated how many nucleated cells there were by amplifying reference gene primers. Sequencing was performed with immunoSEQ multiplex PCR; in TCRdb, only in-frame clones are kept and a portion is missing. That table furnishes V, J and clone size, whereas the DNA furnished D and trimming. The sample has some 190,000 clones, roughly 88% seen once. From germline, CDR1 is LNHDA and CDR2 SQIVND (reference sequence). The CDR3 has 15 amino acids. V shed 5 bases and J 2 bases; nucleotides not matched to a gene: 6. The chain combines TRBV19 with TRBJ2-7; the match to TRBD2 covers 10 bases. The TCR was taken from a woman in her 40s who had recovered from COVID-19. Sequencing input: peripheral blood. CDR3 coding DNA: TGTGCCAGTAGTCCCTCTAGCGGGAGTGCCTACGAGCAGTACTTC. As protein: CASSPSSGSAYEQYF.